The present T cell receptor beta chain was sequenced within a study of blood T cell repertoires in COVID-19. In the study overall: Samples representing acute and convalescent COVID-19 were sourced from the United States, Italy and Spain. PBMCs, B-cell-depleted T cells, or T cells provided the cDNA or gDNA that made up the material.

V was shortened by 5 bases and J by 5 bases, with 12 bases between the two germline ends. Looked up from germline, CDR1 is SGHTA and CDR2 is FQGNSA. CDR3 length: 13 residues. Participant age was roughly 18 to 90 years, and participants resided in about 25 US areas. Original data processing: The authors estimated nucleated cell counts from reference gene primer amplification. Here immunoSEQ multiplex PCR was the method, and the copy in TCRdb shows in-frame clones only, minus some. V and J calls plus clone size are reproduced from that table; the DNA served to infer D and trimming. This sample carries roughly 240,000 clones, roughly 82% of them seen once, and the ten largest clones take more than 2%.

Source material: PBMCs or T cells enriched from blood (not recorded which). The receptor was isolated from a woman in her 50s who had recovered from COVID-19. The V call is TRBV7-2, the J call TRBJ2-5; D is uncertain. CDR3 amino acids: CASSPLGVETQYF. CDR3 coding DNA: TGTGCCAGCAGCCCCCTAGGTGTCGAGACCCAGTACTTC.